This TCR beta chain derives from a study of T-cell memory formation after mild COVID-19. Study as a whole: TCR clustering was largely donor specific.

Concerning this clonotype itself: Its antigen is currently unknown.

Study results and limitations: Contracting CD4+ clones were located mainly in CM and EM, and CD8+ clones in EMRA. What remained unconfirmed was the SARS-CoV-2 specificity of second-wave clones peaking on day 37.

MiXCR was run by TCRdb on the 5' RACE reads, yielding one entry per CDR3 protein. The sample consists of about 340,000 distinct CDR3 sequences, 10% to 15% of them appearing once. Germline CDR1 reads SQVTM; CDR2 reads ANQGSEA. CDR3 length: 15 amino acids. Between the trimmed V and J ends, which lost 3 bases and 4 bases, there was a span of 16 bases. The TCR comes from a young man who had mild COVID-19 (a few samples of this study predate the infection). Cell type and time point are not known. Sequenced: PBMCs or a T cell subset sorted from them (not recorded which). This chain connects TRBV29-1 to TRBJ1-3; TRBD1 might be the D (6 bases). The CDR3 coding sequence is TGCAGCGTTGAGGTAATCGGGACACAAGGAAACACCATATATTTT. Translating it yields CSVEVIGTQGNTIYF.